The TCR beta chain described here comes from a study of blood T cells in healthy people across ages. A second PCR of 7 to 11 cycles used a sample-barcoded 5' primer and a J-beta primer mix. TCRdb itself ran the 5' RACE reads through MiXCR, one entry per CDR3 protein. This table has about 1.6 million distinct CDR3 sequences, about 35% appearing once. Worth noting for this clonotype: The target antigen is unknown.

General study points: Donor CMV status, an unknown factor, possibly confounded changes in expanded clonotypes. It was the long-lived donors that had more naive CD4+ cells and higher diversity than aged donors. Measured against age, TCR beta diversity per million T cells decreased in a roughly linear manner.

From germline, CDR1 is SGHKS and CDR2 YYEKEE (reference sequence). The V segment lost 2 bases and the J segment 5 bases; nucleotides outside the gene matches: 13. This CDR3 has 18 amino acids. The V gene is TRBV5-5, the J gene TRBJ2-7, with 13 bases that match TRBD2. The sample consisted of blood. This receptor was identified in a woman between 25 and 40 years old in good health. The CDR3 spells CASSFSGLAGVVSNEQYF. Here the CDR3 DNA reads TGTGCCAGCAGCTTTAGTGGACTAGCGGGAGTAGTATCCAACGAGCAGTACTTC.